The 24 T cell receptor beta chains below come from one sample, sequenced in a study of response to subunit inactivated influenza vaccine. TCRdb itself ran the RT-PCR reads through MiXCR, one entry per CDR3 protein. The table shows around 750,000 distinct CDR3 sequences, with 21% occurring only once. The sequencing here drew on PBMCs from blood, taken 5 to 6 days after vaccination. The receptor source for this set is a man over 45 who received an inactivated influenza vaccine.

This clonotype has just a few counts. J is TRBJ1-5 and V is TRBV4-3; D gene ambiguous. V lost 1 base to trimming and J lost 3 bases, with 10 bases between them. The V gene's germline CDR1 is LGHNA and CDR2 YSLEER. The CDR3 is 15 residues long. The CDR3 nucleotides are TGCGCCAGCAGCCAAGGGCATGGAAACAATCAGCCCCAGCATTTT. Protein sequence: CASSQGHGNNQPQHF.

This clonotype turned up a few times. The rearrangement links TRBV6-5 to TRBJ2-7; possible D gene TRBD1, 5 bases. Trimming shortened V by 0 bases and J by 0 bases, and 6 bases separated the two germline ends. CDR1 MNHEY and CDR2 SVGAGI come from the germline V gene. The CDR3 extends over 14 amino acids. The CDR3 DNA reads as TGTGCCAGCAGTTACTCTGACAGCTCCTACGAGCAGTACTTC. Translation gives CASSYSDSSYEQYF.

The chain uses TRBV7-3 and TRBJ2-1, with D unclear. Germline V gene data show CDR1 as SGHTA and CDR2 as FQGTGA. This CDR3 spans 16 amino acids. The germline V and J ends were trimmed by 3 bases and 0 bases, with 12 bases remaining between them. The CDR3 sequence: CASSLSSTSSYNEQFF. CDR3 nucleotide sequence: TGTGCCAGCAGCTTGTCTAGTACTTCCTCCTACAATGAGCAGTTCTTC.

This clonotype was seen more than once but under ten times. The V gene is TRBV27, the J gene TRBJ1-2; tentatively, D is TRBD1 (5 bases). In germline, CDR1 is MNHEY, CDR2 SMNVEV (reference sequence). V was cut by 3 bases and J by 4 bases, with 18 bases left in between. CDR3 length: 16 amino acids. This chain's CDR3 is CASSFLGNSGPYGYTF. The CDR3 DNA reads as TGTGCCAGCAGTTTCCTGGGAAACTCAGGGCCCTATGGCTACACCTTC.

This clonotype was seen ten or more times. J is TRBJ2-3 and V is TRBV5-1, with 9 bases that match TRBD1. In germline, CDR1 is SGHRS, CDR2 YFSETQ. The CDR3 is made up of 15 amino acids. The trim removed 2 bases at V and 5 bases at J, leaving 6 bases unmatched. The CDR3 is CASSLQGAAVDTQYF. DNA for the CDR3: TGCGCCAGCAGCTTACAGGGGGCGGCGGTAGATACGCAGTATTTT. Full variable domain (remainder filled in from reference TRBV5-1 and TRBJ2-3): KAGVTQTPRYLIKTRGQQVTLSCSPISGHRSVSWYQQTPGQGLQFLFEYFSETQRNKGNFPGRFSGRQFSNSRSEMNVSTLELGDSALYLCASSLQGAAVDTQYFGPGTRLTVL.

This chain uses TRBV7-2 with TRBJ2-1; perhaps TRBD2 as D (5 bases). Deletions cut 5 bases from V and 6 bases from J, with 14 bases between. CDR1 is SGHTA and CDR2 is FQGNSA in the germline V gene. The CDR3 is made up of 14 amino acids. The CDR3 here is CASSLSRGGNEQFF. The CDR3 DNA follows: TGTGCCAGCAGCCTCAGCCGGGGTGGCAATGAGCAGTTCTTC.

This chain connects TRBV5-5 to TRBJ1-5; maybe TRBD1 (6 bases). Trimming shortened V by 5 bases and J by 4 bases, and 10 bases separated the two germline ends. This CDR3 region has 13 residues. The germline V gene encodes CDR1 SGHKS and CDR2 YYEKEE (reference sequence). CDR3 region: CASSWTANQPQHF. CDR3 sequence (DNA): TGTGCCAGCAGTTGGACAGCAAATCAGCCCCAGCATTTT.

To note about this clonotype: Just one base apart from a much larger clone, this may be a read error. A read error is likely, as this CDR3 ends without the conserved phenylalanine or tryptophan. This CDR3 reads CASSLEIPGANVLTL. As DNA, the CDR3 is TGCGCCAGCAGCTTGGAGATACCTGGGGCCAACGTCCTGACTTTA. This chain connects TRBV5-1 to TRBJ2-6; D unclear. Trimming removed 0 bases at V and 2 bases at J, with 6 bases between. This CDR3 is 15 amino acids long. Germline V lookup: CDR1 SGHRS, CDR2 YFSETQ.

This clonotype was observed a handful of times. The chain carries TRBV5-5 and TRBJ2-7; D not certain. The CDR3 is 11 residues long. Trimming stripped 4 bases from V and 5 bases from J, with 7 bases between. CDR1 and CDR2 from the germline V gene are SGHKS and YYEKEE (reference sequence). The CDR3 DNA is TGTGCCAGCAGCCACCCTGACGAGCAGTACTTC. It yields the protein CASSHPDEQYF.

This clonotype was picked up a small number of times. The chain is built from TRBV14 and TRBJ1-1, with D possibly matching TRBD1 (5 bases). Deletions cut 6 bases from V and 6 bases from J, with 11 bases between. Germline V gene data show CDR1 as SGHDN and CDR2 as FVKESK. This CDR3 has 12 residues. CDR3 sequence: CASSRGGPEAFF. The CDR3 coding sequence is TGTGCCAGCAGTCGGGGGGGACCTGAAGCTTTCTTT.

This chain joins TRBV6-2 or TRBV6-3 and TRBJ1-6; 8 positions match TRBD1. CDR3 length: 15 amino acids. In germline, CDR1 is MNHEY, CDR2 SVGEGT. J lost 9 bases, V lost 6 bases, and 10 bases had no gene match. The CDR3 here is CASSPSGQGSSPLHF. The CDR3, as DNA: TGTGCCAGCAGCCCGTCAGGACAGGGAAGTTCACCCCTCCACTTT.

The V gene is TRBV24-1, the J gene TRBJ2-1; TRBD2 matches 12 bases. The ends lost 9 bases at V and 9 bases at J; junction bases unmatched: 5. Per germline, CDR1 KGHDR and CDR2 SFDVKD. The CDR3 is 13 residues long. CDR3 loop: CATQTSGSFEQFF. CDR3 bases: TGTGCCACCCAGACTAGCGGGAGTTTTGAGCAGTTCTTC.

The chain links TRBV7-9 to TRBJ2-1; D perhaps matches TRBD2 (6 bases). The germline V and J ends were trimmed by 1 base and 4 bases, with 8 bases remaining between them. The CDR3 contains 14 residues. CDR1 and CDR2 (germline): SEHNR, FQNEAQ (reference sequence). The CDR3 region has the DNA TGTGCCAGCAGCTTAGGGGCGGGGTACAATGAGCAGTTCTTC. Its protein is CASSLGAGYNEQFF. Together with reference TRBV7-9 and TRBJ2-1, the CDR3 gives the full variable domain: DTGVSQNPRHKITKRGQNVTFRCDPISEHNRLYWYRQTLGQGPEFLTYFQNEAQLEKSRLLSDRFSAERPKGSFSTLEIQRTEQGDSAMYLCASSLGAGYNEQFFGPGTRLTVL.

This clonotype was seen repeatedly, ten times or more. The rearrangement links TRBV4-3 to TRBJ2-3; 10 bases are a match to TRBD2. The CDR3 covers 18 residues. Per germline, CDR1 LGHNA and CDR2 YSLEER. Unmatched junction bases numbered 9, after V lost 0 bases and J lost 3 bases. The CDR3 loop reads CASSQDRALAGVTDTQYF. The DNA of the CDR3 is TGCGCCAGCAGCCAAGATCGTGCGCTAGCGGGAGTTACAGATACGCAGTATTTT.

This clonotype was counted only a few times. The V and J genes are TRBV10-1 and TRBJ2-2; 7 nucleotides agree with TRBD1. CDR1 is WNHNN, CDR2 SYGVQD, per germline (reference sequence). The junction had 5 bases not matched to a gene; V was cut back by 3 bases and J by 1 base. The CDR3 spans 16 residues. The CDR3 is CASSDRGGRNTGELFF. Written as DNA, the CDR3 is TGCGCCAGCAGTGACCGAGGGGGCCGGAACACCGGGGAGCTGTTTTTT.

At least ten counts were recorded for this clonotype. The chain couples TRBV12-3 or TRBV12-4 to TRBJ2-7; TRBD1 matches at 8 bases. This CDR3 has 13 amino acids. V dropped 8 bases and J dropped 0; count of bases not matched to a gene: 3. The chain's CDR3 is CASRDRSSYEQYF. CDR3 nucleotides: TGTGCCAGCCGGGACAGGAGCTCCTACGAGCAGTACTTC.

The chain uses TRBV5-1 and TRBJ2-7; 8 bases fit TRBD2. CDR1 and CDR2 from the germline V gene are SGHRS and YFSETQ. V shed 4 bases, J shed 7 bases, and the junction held 7 bases outside the gene matches. This CDR3 spans 13 amino acids. The CDR3 sequence is CASSPGTSWEQYF. The CDR3 DNA is TGCGCCAGCAGCCCCGGGACTAGTTGGGAGCAGTACTTC.

DNA for the CDR3: TGTGCCAGCAGCCGACGGACAGCATACTCCTACGAGCAGTACTTC. Its protein is CASSRRTAYSYEQYF. The chain uses TRBV12-3 or TRBV12-4 and TRBJ2-7, with a possible D match to TRBD1 (6 bases). This CDR3 has 15 residues. The ends were cut back, 6 bases at V and 0 bases at J, with 15 bases in the middle.

The rearrangement uses TRBV7-2 and TRBJ2-2, with 7 positions matching TRBD2. CDR1 and CDR2 from the germline V gene are SGHTA and FQGNSA. Trimming at V came to 10 bases and at J to 1 base, leaving 9 bases not matched to a gene. This CDR3 spans 15 amino acids. CDR3 nucleotides: TGTGCCACGATAGCGGGTACTAAGAACACCGGGGAGCTGTTTTTT. Its translation is CATIAGTKNTGELFF. The variable domain in full, completed from reference TRBV7-2 and TRBJ2-2, reads GAGVSQSPSNKVTEKGKDVELRCDPISGHTALYWYRQSLGQGLEFLIYFQGNSAPDKSGLPSDRFSAERTGGSVSTLTIQRTQQEDSAVYLCATIAGTKNTGELFFGEGSRLTVL.

To note about this clonotype: At one end the junction does not follow the germline gene, possibly because of a read error. The rearrangement links TRBV7-9 to TRBJ1-3, with unresolved D. The CDR3 length is 14 residues. Germline V lookup: CDR1 SEHNR, CDR2 FQNEAQ (reference sequence). CDR3 nucleotide sequence: TGTCCCAGCAGCGCCCCTAGAGTTGGAAACACCATATATTTT. This gives the protein CPSSAPRVGNTIYF.

This clonotype was detected a few times. This sequence joins TRBV10-3 and TRBJ1-1; 8 bases are shared with TRBD1. Germline loops: CDR1 ENHRY, CDR2 SYGVKD. The junction had 3 bases not matched to a gene; V was cut back by 6 bases and J by 0 bases. The CDR3 has 14 residues. The CDR3 DNA reads as TGTGCCATCAGGAGGACAGGGTTGAACACTGAAGCTTTCTTT. This translates into CAIRRTGLNTEAFF.

At least ten counts were recorded for this clonotype. The V gene is TRBV4-3, the J gene TRBJ2-2, with TRBD2 matching 8 bases. V gave up 4 bases and J gave up 3 bases; unmatched junction bases: 10. The CDR3 runs 17 residues. Germline assignment: CDR1 LGHNA and CDR2 YSLEER. The CDR3 sequence: CASSRFGTSMDTGELFF. The CDR3 region has the DNA TGCGCCAGCAGCCGGTTCGGGACTAGTATGGACACCGGGGAGCTGTTTTTT.

This clonotype was detected a few times. The genes are TRBV4-1 and TRBJ2-3; TRBD1 is a possible D gene (5 bases). CDR3 length equals 15 residues. The germline V and J ends were trimmed by 1 base and 2 bases, with 10 bases remaining between them. CDR1 and CDR2 (germline): MGHRA, YSYEKL. The DNA for the CDR3 is TGCGCCAGCAGCCAAGGGGGCCGTGACACAGATACGCAGTATTTT. Protein sequence: CASSQGGRDTDTQYF.

This CDR3 is CASSFNPPGEQYF. CDR3 DNA: TGCGCCAGCAGCTTCAACCCTCCGGGCGAGCAGTACTTC. This chain links TRBV5-1 with TRBJ2-7; D unclear. Looked up from germline, CDR1 is SGHRS and CDR2 is YFSETQ. V lost 2 bases and J lost 6, with 12 bases in between. This CDR3 region has 13 residues.